The 21 T cell receptor beta chains below all came from one sample that was sequenced in a study of shared clonotypes between healthy human individuals. This table comes from immunoSEQ multiplex PCR, and its TCRdb copy is limited to in-frame clones, with some not included. The data contain 750,000 to 1,000,000 clones, 85% to 95% of them singletons. Naive-designated CD8 cells lacked CD45RO, were positively enriched for CCR7, and omitted terminally differentiated effector memory CD45RA+ cells. Sequencing input: naive CD8+ T cells sorted from blood. The receptor set was obtained from a man aged 30 to 45 in good health.

The V and J genes are TRBV6-5 and TRBJ2-1; D may be TRBD1 or TRBD2 (5 bases each). Germline CDR1 MNHEY, CDR2 SVGAGI. The CDR3 consists of 16 residues. Trimming stripped 4 bases from V and 1 base from J, with 14 bases between. The DNA of the CDR3 is TGTGCCAGCAGTTCCGCACGAGAGGGGTCCTACAATGAGCAGTTCTTC. Translation: CASSSAREGSYNEQFF.

CDR3 sequence reads: CASSQEWQGGFVYNEQFF. For the CDR3, the DNA is TGCGCCAGCAGCCAAGAGTGGCAGGGGGGCTTTGTATACAATGAGCAGTTCTTC. The chain is built from TRBV4-3 and TRBJ2-1; the D gene is possibly TRBD1 (7 bases). V was clipped by 0 bases and J by 4 bases, with 19 bases between them. CDR1 LGHNA and CDR2 YSLEER come from the germline V gene. The CDR3 runs 18 residues.

J is TRBJ2-7 and V is TRBV30; TRBD2 might be the D (6 bases). The CDR3 is 23 residues long. Trimming cost V 3 bases and J 0 bases, with 39 bases left between them. CDR1 is GTSNPN, CDR2 SVGIG, per germline (reference sequence). The CDR3 loop reads CAWSPALSRGRTFHSLSSYEQYF. The DNA of the CDR3 is TGTGCCTGGAGCCCCGCCCTTTCCCGGGGGAGGACCTTTCATTCCCTAAGCTCCTACGAGCAGTACTTC. The variable domain in full, with the rest retrieved from reference TRBV30 and TRBJ2-7, is SQTIHQWPATLVQPVGSPLSLECTVEGTSNPNLYWYRQAAGRGLQLLFYSVGIGQISSEVPQNLSASRPQDRQFILSSKKLLLSDSGFYLCAWSPALSRGRTFHSLSSYEQYFGPGTRLTVT.

This rearrangement joins TRBV7-6 to TRBJ2-5; D may be TRBD2 (6 bases). The ends were cut back, 0 bases at V and 7 bases at J, with 6 bases in the middle. The germline gives CDR1 SGHVS, CDR2 FNYEAQ. CDR3 size: 12 residues. DNA for the CDR3: TGTGCCAGCAGCTTAGCGCGGGGGACCCAGTACTTC. Translation gives CASSLARGTQYF.

The V call is TRBV7-8, the J call TRBJ2-7, with D possibly being TRBD2 (6 bases). The germline V gene has CDR1 SGHVS and CDR2 FQNEAQ. This CDR3 region has 15 residues. Trimming removed 2 bases from V and 3 bases from J, with 14 bases in between. The CDR3 coding sequence is TGTGCCAGCAGCTTAACTGCGGGATCCTTCTACGAGCAGTACTTC. Its translation is CASSLTAGSFYEQYF.

This clone was observed a single time. The V and J genes are TRBV7-9 and TRBJ1-2, with D hard to call. V shed 1 base and J shed 8 bases, with 8 bases lying between them. CDR1 and CDR2 (germline): SEHNR, FQNEAQ (reference sequence). The length of the CDR3 is 12 residues. The CDR3 here is CASSLGSHGYTF. CDR3 bases: TGTGCCAGCAGCTTAGGTAGTCACGGCTACACCTTC.

The chain joins TRBV7-8 to TRBJ2-7, with D possibly being TRBD2 (6 bases). V lost 1 base, J lost 3 bases, and 10 bases lay in between. The CDR3 runs 14 residues. Germline V gives CDR1 SGHVS, CDR2 FQNEAQ. The CDR3 DNA reads TGTGCCAGCAGCTTAGGGGGGGATGTCTACGAGCAGTACTTC. Translating it yields CASSLGGDVYEQYF.

The V call is TRBV14, the J call TRBJ2-7; D ambiguous. V shed 3 bases and J shed 4 bases, with 10 bases lying between them. The CDR3 spans 13 residues. Germline V CDR1 and CDR2: SGHDN, FVKESK. The CDR3 region has the DNA TGTGCCAGCAGCCACTTGTCGGTATACGAGCAGTACTTC. Amino acids: CASSHLSVYEQYF. Looking up the rest from reference TRBV14 and TRBJ2-7 gives the full variable domain: EAGVTQFPSHSVIEKGQTVTLRCDPISGHDNLYWYRRVMGKEIKFLLHFVKESKQDESGMPNNRFLAERTGGTYSTLKVQPAELEDSGVYFCASSHLSVYEQYFGPGTRLTVT.

The chain is built from TRBV23-1 and TRBJ2-1; D gene ambiguous. TRBV23-1 is designated an ORF whose function remains uncertain. The CDR3 length is 15 residues. Trimming cost V 9 bases and J 0 bases, with 15 bases left between them. The CDR3 region has the DNA TGCGCCAGTCGGGCCGCTTTGCCCTCCTACAATGAGCAGTTCTTC. Protein: CASRAALPSYNEQFF.

The J gene is TRBJ2-7, the V gene TRBV11-1, with D hard to call. V was trimmed by 5 bases and J by 2 bases, leaving 10 bases between them. Germline V lookup: CDR1 SGHAT, CDR2 FQDESV (reference sequence). This CDR3 has 13 amino acids. The CDR3 region has the DNA TGTGCCAGCAGCCTATCTCGGGCCTACGAGCAGTACTTC. This gives the protein CASSLSRAYEQYF. The complete variable domain, with remaining parts taken from reference TRBV11-1 and TRBJ2-7, reads EAEVAQSPRYKITEKSQAVAFWCDPISGHATLYWYRQILGQGPELLVQFQDESVVDDSQLPKDRFSAERLKGVDSTLKIQPAELGDSAMYLCASSLSRAYEQYFGPGTRLTVT.

This clone is a singleton in its sample. The chain joins TRBV5-4 to TRBJ2-5; maybe TRBD1 (6 bases). This CDR3 comprises 14 residues. Germline V gene lookup returns CDR1 SGHNT and CDR2 YYREEE (reference sequence). The V gene lost 4 bases and the J gene lost 4 bases, with 14 bases spanning the gap. The CDR3 nucleotides are TGTGCCAGCAGCGTGGACAGCCCTGGAGAGACCCAGTACTTC. As protein: CASSVDSPGETQYF.

The chain couples TRBV27 to TRBJ2-5, with TRBD1 matching over 11 bases. Germline CDR1 and CDR2: MNHEY and SMNVEV (reference sequence). Trimming cost V 6 bases and J 5 bases; bases outside gene matches: 8. This CDR3 contains 15 residues. The CDR3 nucleotides read TGTGCCAGCAGCTGGACAGGGGGCTTTGGTGAGACCCAGTACTTC. Encoded protein: CASSWTGGFGETQYF.

The CDR3 region has the DNA TGCGCCAGCAGAGGAGGCGGGACTAGCGGGGCGCAAAGGCACTGCGAGCAGTACTTC. It translates to CASRGGGTSGAQRHCEQYF. The chain recombines TRBV10-1 with TRBJ2-7, with 13 bases identical to TRBD2. Germline values: CDR1 WNHNN, CDR2 SYGVQD (reference sequence). This CDR3 has 19 amino acids. J was trimmed by 6 bases and V by 6 bases; bases with no gene match: 20.

The chain combines TRBV14 with TRBJ2-7; TRBD1 might be the D (5 bases). Trimming removed 1 base from V and 5 bases from J, with 12 bases in between. The CDR3 runs 14 residues. Germline V CDR1 and CDR2: SGHDN, FVKESK. CDR3 sequence: CASSQGAGMDEQYF. The CDR3 bases are TGTGCCAGCAGCCAAGGAGCAGGGATGGACGAGCAGTACTTC.

The rearrangement uses TRBV4-1 and TRBJ2-1, with D perhaps TRBD2 (5 bases). From germline, CDR1 is MGHRA and CDR2 YSYEKL. The V and J ends lost 0 bases and 7 bases respectively, with 10 bases between them. This CDR3 spans 14 amino acids. As DNA, the CDR3 is TGCGCCAGCAGCCAAGACCCCCCGGGAAATGAGCAGTTCTTC. Amino acid sequence: CASSQDPPGNEQFF.

A single count supports this clone. V is TRBV4-3 and J is TRBJ2-3; 9 nucleotides align to TRBD2. Germline values: CDR1 LGHNA, CDR2 YSLEER. The CDR3 has 16 residues. The V and J ends lost 4 bases and 0 bases, in that order; junction bases with no gene match: 5. CDR3 sequence: CASSPRLAESTDTQYF. The CDR3 DNA reads TGCGCCAGCAGCCCGCGACTAGCGGAAAGCACAGATACGCAGTATTTT.

The V gene is TRBV7-9, the J gene TRBJ2-2, with D unclear. CDR1 and CDR2 from the germline V gene are SEHNR and FQNEAQ (reference sequence). The CDR3 is 16 amino acids. Trimming left V 0 bases short and J 0 bases short, with 8 bases between. The CDR3 DNA reads TGTGCCAGCAGCTTAGCGGGAATATCGAACACCGGGGAGCTGTTTTTT. The encoded protein is CASSLAGISNTGELFF.

V is TRBV7-8 and J is TRBJ2-1, with no clear D. The CDR3 has 12 residues. Trimming stripped 5 bases from V and 2 bases from J, with 4 bases between. Per germline, CDR1 SGHVS and CDR2 FQNEAQ. Written as DNA, the CDR3 is TGTGCCAGCAGCCTGGCCTACAATGAGCAGTTCTTC. This codes for CASSLAYNEQFF.

The rearrangement uses TRBV9 and TRBJ2-3, with a weak D call TRBD2 (6 bases). Per germline, CDR1 SGDLS and CDR2 YYNGEE. The V end was cut by 0 bases, the J end by 3 bases, with 11 bases between. This CDR3 has 15 residues. CDR3 sequence (DNA): TGTGCCAGCAGCGTAGGTGGGAGGAGGACAGATACGCAGTATTTT. Amino acids: CASSVGGRRTDTQYF.

The rearrangement links TRBV2 to TRBJ2-7; 11 bases match TRBD2. The ends lost 9 bases at V and 2 bases at J; junction bases unmatched: 12. This CDR3 region has 16 residues. Germline V gene lookup returns CDR1 SNHLY and CDR2 FYNNEI. The CDR3 region is CASSTSGKGATYEQYF. The CDR3 DNA is TGTGCCAGTTCGACTAGCGGGAAAGGGGCTACCTACGAGCAGTACTTC.

The V call is TRBV29-1, the J call TRBJ1-3, with D maybe TRBD1 (5 bases). The CDR3 sequence is 15 residues long. Deletions cut 0 bases from V and 3 bases from J, with 12 bases between. Germline V CDR1 and CDR2: SQVTM, ANQGSEA. CDR3 sequence: CSVEEGVSDGNTIYF. The CDR3 DNA reads TGCAGCGTTGAAGAAGGGGTGTCGGATGGAAACACCATATATTTT.